The sequence of this T cell receptor (beta chain) was determined in a study of OX40 agonist ivuxolimab in advanced cancers. Sequencing used immunoSEQ multiplex PCR; TCRdb keeps in-frame clones, though not all of them. The repertoire holds roughly 100,000 clones, with 70% to 90% as singletons. The germline V gene has CDR1 GTSNPN and CDR2 SVGIG (reference sequence). V was cut by 2 bases and J by 10 bases, with 14 bases left in between. This CDR3 has 12 amino acids. The chain couples TRBV30 to TRBJ1-2; D unresolved. The sequence was obtained from an adult with an advanced solid tumor such as melanoma, head and neck, liver or kidney cancer. The source material was CD4+ or CD8+ T cells sorted from blood, sampled in a trial of the OX40 agonist ivuxolimab. CDR3 sequence reads: CAWSPLRVDYTF. The CDR3, as DNA: TGTGCCTGGAGTCCTCTTAGGGTAGACTACACCTTC. The whole variable domain, filled in from reference TRBV30 and TRBJ1-2, reads SQTIHQWPATLVQPVGSPLSLECTVEGTSNPNLYWYRQAAGRGLQLLFYSVGIGQISSEVPQNLSASRPQDRQFILSSKKLLLSDSGFYLCAWSPLRVDYTFGSGTRLTVV.